The 9 T cell receptor beta chains given below trace back to one sample, sequenced in a study of a mutant IDH1 vaccine in newly diagnosed glioma (dated by TCRdb to 2020 to 2022). Their specific antigens are unknown. The receptor library was made with the immunoSEQ multiplex PCR assay. TCRdb holds this immuneACCESS table with in-frame rearrangements only. Some clones are missing; in checked studies, unresolved V genes explain under half, and the rest has no known cause. Across this sample there are approximately 82,000 clones, with approximately 85% seen only once. The ten most abundant clones make up about 2.2% of the sample. The sample's time point label is to be understood as: week 23, last vaccination. A 20-mer mutant IDH1 peptide at 300 micrograms in Montanide made up each vaccine dose, which was injected subcutaneously together with topical imiquimod. The sample in question was PBMCs, obtained from a glioma patient whose treatment included an IDH1 peptide vaccine. The receptors were sampled from a man aged 25-45 years with glioma. Some clones in this sample may be carry-over from other donors' samples.

This chain links TRBV6-1 with TRBJ2-7; 8 bases agree with TRBD1. The germline V gene has CDR1 MNHNS and CDR2 SASEGT. This CDR3 region has 15 residues. V gave up 6 bases and J gave up 5 bases; unmatched junction bases: 12. CDR3 amino acids: CASSRAFDRGNEQYF. CDR3 DNA sequence: TGTGCCAGCAGCCGGGCGTTCGACAGGGGCAACGAGCAGTACTTC.

The chain links TRBV19 to TRBJ2-7; a possible D gene is TRBD2 (6 bases). V was clipped by 6 bases and J by 2 bases, with 17 bases between them. The CDR3 has 15 residues. Germline-derived CDR1 and CDR2 are LNHDA and SQIVND (reference sequence). CDR3 sequence: CASSRVPGVTYEQYF. CDR3 coding DNA: TGTGCCAGTAGCCGAGTACCGGGAGTAACCTACGAGCAGTACTTC. The full variable domain, in which reference TRBV19 and TRBJ2-7 provide the parts outside the CDR3, is DGGITQSPKYLFRKEGQNVTLSCEQNLNHDAMYWYRQDPGQGLRLIYYSQIVNDFQKGDIAEGYSVSREKKESFPLTVTSAQKNPTAFYLCASSRVPGVTYEQYFGPGTRLTVT.

V usage is TRBV27 and J usage is TRBJ2-1; D is perhaps TRBD2 (7 bases). The germline gives CDR1 MNHEY, CDR2 SMNVEV (reference sequence). The V gene lost 8 bases and the J gene lost 1 base, with 15 bases spanning the gap. The CDR3 covers 15 residues. CDR3 residues: CASDYGRGSYNEQFF. The CDR3 DNA sequence: TGTGCCAGCGACTATGGGAGGGGGTCCTACAATGAGCAGTTCTTC.

This chain connects TRBV6-5 to TRBJ1-2; 9 nucleotides line up with TRBD1. The CDR3 spans 12 residues. Losses at the gene ends were 5 bases for V and 6 bases for J; bases not matched to a gene: 1. Germline-derived CDR1 and CDR2 are MNHEY and SVGAGI. The CDR3: CASSRTGDGYTF. CDR3 DNA sequence: TGTGCCAGCAGTCGGACAGGGGATGGCTACACCTTC.

This chain joins TRBV30 and TRBJ1-2; D gene ambiguous. The germline V and J ends were trimmed by 0 bases and 2 bases, with 10 bases remaining between them. Germline-derived CDR1 and CDR2 are GTSNPN and SVGIG (reference sequence). The CDR3 consists of 14 residues. Here the CDR3 DNA reads TGTGCCTGGAGTGTTCTGGGCAGGAACTATGGCTACACCTTC. It is translated as CAWSVLGRNYGYTF.

The chain joins TRBV4-3 to TRBJ2-1; D perhaps matches TRBD1 (5 bases). Trimming removed 3 bases at V and 6 bases at J, with 15 bases between. This CDR3 region has 15 residues. In germline, CDR1 is LGHNA, CDR2 YSLEER. The CDR3: CASSHRDSRTNEQFF. CDR3 sequence (DNA): TGCGCCAGCAGCCACCGTGACAGCCGAACCAATGAGCAGTTCTTC.

The CDR3 protein is CAISDRAGGGYTF. CDR3 nucleotides: TGTGCCATCAGTGATCGGGCAGGGGGAGGCTACACCTTC. The V gene is TRBV10-3, the J gene TRBJ1-2; 7 bases are shared with TRBD1. Germline lookup yields CDR1 ENHRY and CDR2 SYGVKD. V gave up 3 bases and J gave up 8 bases; unmatched junction bases: 6. The CDR3 sequence is 13 residues long.

The rearrangement uses TRBV29-1 and TRBJ2-3, with 9 bases aligning to TRBD1. CDR1 and CDR2 from the germline V gene are SQVTM and ANQGSEA. The CDR3 extends over 14 amino acids. The junction had 7 bases not matched to a gene; V was cut back by 6 bases and J by 3 bases. As DNA, the CDR3 is TGCAGCGTGCAACCCGGGACAGGGACAGATACGCAGTATTTT. Its protein is CSVQPGTGTDTQYF.

The chain is built from TRBV5-4 and TRBJ2-3, with a tentative D call TRBD2 (6 bases). The CDR3 is 16 amino acids. Germline CDR1 is SGHNT and CDR2 is YYREEE (reference sequence). Deletions cut 2 bases from V and 3 bases from J, with 16 bases between. CDR3 in DNA: TGTGCCAGCAGCTTAAACCTAGGCGGGGCGACAGATACGCAGTATTTT. It translates to CASSLNLGGATDTQYF. Full variable domain (remainder filled in from reference TRBV5-4 and TRBJ2-3): ETGVTQSPTHLIKTRGQQVTLRCSSQSGHNTVSWYQQALGQGPQFIFQYYREEENGRGNFPPRFSGLQFPNYSSELNVNALELDDSALYLCASSLNLGGATDTQYFGPGTRLTVL.